This TCR beta chain is drawn from a study of CD8 T cell repertoires and HIV-1 epitope variants. The assay was immunoSEQ multiplex PCR, and TCRdb's table has in-frame clones only and misses some. The table includes approximately 90,000 clones, approximately 70% detected once. The ends were cut back, 5 bases at V and 1 base at J, with 11 bases in the middle. Germline V lookup: CDR1 MNHEY, CDR2 SMNVEV (reference sequence). CDR3 length: 14 residues. The rearrangement uses TRBV27 and TRBJ1-1, with D possibly TRBD1 on 5 matching bases. The sequencing input was uncultured baseline CD8+ T cells from peripheral blood mononuclear cells (PBMCs). The source of this sequence is a male donor with HIV. The CDR3 DNA sequence: TGTGCCAGCAGTGTTCAGGGAACGAACACTGAAGCTTTCTTT. It encodes CASSVQGTNTEAFF.